This TCR beta chain is drawn from a study of T cells in localized non-small cell lung cancer. As to this clone: The antigen remains unidentified.

Overall study findings and caveats: T cell clonality was highest in uninvolved adjacent lung, above tumor. Elevated blood T cell density was associated with longer overall survival. The study sequenced only one region of the tumor. As a result, intratumor heterogeneity could not be excluded and remains possible.

CDR1 and CDR2 (germline): SGHAT, FQNNGV. CDR3 size: 14 residues. The V end lost 5 bases, the J end lost 8 bases, and 18 bases lay between the germline ends. Method: immunoSEQ multiplex PCR; TCRdb's copy keeps in-frame clones and lacks some. The repertoire holds tens of thousands of clones, almost 85% seen once, with approximately 12% in the top ten. This specimen was peripheral blood, taken before any cancer treatment. The chain is built from TRBV11-2 and TRBJ1-1; tentatively, D is TRBD1 (6 bases). The TCR comes from a female donor of 60 years or more with stage I lung adenocarcinoma. The CDR3 nucleotides read TGTGCCAGCAGCCCAACAGGGCGGGGACTAGAAGCTTTCTTT. Its translation is CASSPTGRGLEAFF.